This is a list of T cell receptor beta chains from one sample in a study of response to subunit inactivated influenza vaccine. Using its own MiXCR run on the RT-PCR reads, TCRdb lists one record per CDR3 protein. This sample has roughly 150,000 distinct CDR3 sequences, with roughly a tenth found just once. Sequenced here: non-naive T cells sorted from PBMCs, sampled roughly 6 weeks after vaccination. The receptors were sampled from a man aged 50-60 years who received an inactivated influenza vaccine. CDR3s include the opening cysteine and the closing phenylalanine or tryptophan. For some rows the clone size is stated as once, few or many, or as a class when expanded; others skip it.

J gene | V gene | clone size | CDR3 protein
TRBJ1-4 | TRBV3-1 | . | CASSRPRGGAGEKLFF
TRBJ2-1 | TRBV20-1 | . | CSARLLPYNEQFF
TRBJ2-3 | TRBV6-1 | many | CASKKGRSTDTQYF
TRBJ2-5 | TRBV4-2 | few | CASSQDGSNQETQYF
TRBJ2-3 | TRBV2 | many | CASSRTSRSTDTQYF
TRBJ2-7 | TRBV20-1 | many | CSARAGQGPMYEQYF
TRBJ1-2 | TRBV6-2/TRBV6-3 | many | CASSGGGIYGYTF
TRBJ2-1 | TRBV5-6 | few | CASSPFRGFYVEQFF
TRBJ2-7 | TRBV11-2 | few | CASSLDGFGRENFVEQYF
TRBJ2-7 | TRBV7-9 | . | CASSHRGLAGGPKEQYF
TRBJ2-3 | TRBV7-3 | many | CASSSRSSTDTQYF
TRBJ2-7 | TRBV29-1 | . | CRFGVTGIHEQYF
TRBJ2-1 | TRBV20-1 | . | CSAARLANEQFF
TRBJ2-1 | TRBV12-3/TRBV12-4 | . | CASSQREGYTGAEQFF
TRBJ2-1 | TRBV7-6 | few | CASSLERLAYEQFF
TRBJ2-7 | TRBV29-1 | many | CSVFLAGVNYEQYF
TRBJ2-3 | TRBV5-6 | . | CASSLGMDPDTQYF
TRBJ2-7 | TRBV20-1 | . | CSAKIFSGSSYEQYF
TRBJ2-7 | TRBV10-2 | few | CASSEIGGRNEQYF
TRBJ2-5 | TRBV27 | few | CASIPLWTGRQETQYF
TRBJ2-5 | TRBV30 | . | CAWRVGGGETQYF
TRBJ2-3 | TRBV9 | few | CASSIYQGNTQYF
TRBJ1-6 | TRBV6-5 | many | CASSSGLFTLHF
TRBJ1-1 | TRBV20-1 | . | CSARRDRGATEAFF
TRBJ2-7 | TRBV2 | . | CASSDQGGYEQYF
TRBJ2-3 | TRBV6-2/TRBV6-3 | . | CASSPPTDTQYF
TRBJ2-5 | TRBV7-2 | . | CASSLDLARETQYF
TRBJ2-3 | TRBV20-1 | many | CSADPGLAKTDTQYF
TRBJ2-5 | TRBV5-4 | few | CASSAPGGRYETQYF
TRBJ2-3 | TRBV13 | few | CASSSESGSGDTQYF
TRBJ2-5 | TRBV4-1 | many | CASSQLFMKREGPETQYF
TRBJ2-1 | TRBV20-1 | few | CSARDRQVYNEQFF
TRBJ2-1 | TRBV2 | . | CASSEVQSYNEQFF
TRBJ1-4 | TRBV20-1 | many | CSAIVSEKLFF
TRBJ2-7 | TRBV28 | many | CASSSYSGRPDEQYF
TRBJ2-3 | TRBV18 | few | CASAGDGTSTDTQYF
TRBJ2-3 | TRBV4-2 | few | CASSQDFAGLAGADTQYF
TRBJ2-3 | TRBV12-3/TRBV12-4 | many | CASSLSSGSLNTQYF
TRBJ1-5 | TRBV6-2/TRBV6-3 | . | CASTDTGDQPQHF
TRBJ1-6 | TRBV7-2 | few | CASSLKFNSPLHF
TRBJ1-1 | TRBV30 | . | CAWKGQGNTEAFF
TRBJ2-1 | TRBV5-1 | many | CASSLAPGPYNEQFF
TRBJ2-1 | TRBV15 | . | CATSPLSGPYNEQFF
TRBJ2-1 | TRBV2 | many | CASRETSGSFNEQFF
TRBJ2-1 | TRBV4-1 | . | CASSQVSTGAYNEQFF
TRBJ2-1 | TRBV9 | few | CASSVAASGRGSDEQFF
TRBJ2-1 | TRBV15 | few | CATSARLATYNEQFF
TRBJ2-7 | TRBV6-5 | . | CASSFNRGLGEQYF
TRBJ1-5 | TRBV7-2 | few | CASSTGLVNQPQHF
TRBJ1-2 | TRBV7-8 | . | CASSSRPLQGNYGYTF
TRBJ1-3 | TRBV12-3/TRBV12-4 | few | CASRNGNTIYF
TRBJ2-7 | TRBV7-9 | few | CASSLEARPTYEQYF
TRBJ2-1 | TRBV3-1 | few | CASSQAGSGQFF
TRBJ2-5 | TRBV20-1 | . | CSASPLAAGVVETQYF
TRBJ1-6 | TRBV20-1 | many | CSARDGQGRGSPLHF
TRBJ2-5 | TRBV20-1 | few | CSATAGGVNQETQYF
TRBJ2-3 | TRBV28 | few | CASSLLPVSTDTQYF